A single sample is the source of the 21 T cell receptor beta chains below, sequenced in a study of cytotoxic CD8 clonotypes in ibrutinib-treated CLL. Measured with immunoSEQ multiplex PCR; TCRdb has only the in-frame clones, and not every one. In the table there are about 85,000 clones, around 75% of which are singletons. Sample: PBMCs, taken after 12 months of ibrutinib treatment. These receptors came from a human donor with chronic lymphocytic leukemia.

The chain combines TRBV23-1 with TRBJ2-5; D is unresolved. TRBV23-1 is identified as an open reading frame with a role that is uncertain. The CDR3 runs to 13 residues. Trimming removed 1 base from V and 8 bases from J, with 11 bases in between. The CDR3: CASSQYRPETQYF. The CDR3 DNA is TGCGCCAGCAGTCAATATAGGCCGGAAACCCAGTACTTC.

V and J are TRBV5-1 and TRBJ1-2; perhaps TRBD1 as D (5 bases). Trimming left V 2 bases short and J 4 bases short, with 9 bases between. CDR1 is SGHRS and CDR2 is YFSETQ in the germline V gene. The CDR3 runs 13 residues. The CDR3 loop reads CASSFGAGYGYTF. In DNA, the CDR3 is TGCGCCAGCAGCTTTGGGGCGGGCTATGGCTACACCTTC.

The chain has TRBV19 and TRBJ1-1, with D perhaps TRBD1 (6 bases). The germline gives CDR1 LNHDA, CDR2 SQIVND (reference sequence). V lost 1 base, J lost 7 bases, and 10 bases lay in between. There are 13 residues in the CDR3. The CDR3 region has the DNA TGTGCCAGTAGTATAGTGGGGGCAGATGAAGCTTTCTTT. It yields the protein CASSIVGADEAFF.

The CDR3 DNA sequence: TGTGCCAGCAGCTTTTATTCCGCAGATACGCAGTATTTT. As protein: CASSFYSADTQYF. The chain employs TRBV7-2 and TRBJ2-3, with unresolved D. Germline-derived CDR1 and CDR2 are SGHTA and FQGNSA. Trimming cost V 3 bases and J 4 bases, with 8 bases left between them. The CDR3 totals 13 residues.

This chain links TRBV18 with TRBJ2-5; 10 nucleotides line up with TRBD2. The CDR3 length is 16 residues. Trimming cost V 3 bases and J 8 bases; bases outside gene matches: 12. Germline assignment: CDR1 KGHSH and CDR2 LQKENI. CDR3 sequence: CASSPGTSDGLGTQYF. In DNA form, the CDR3 reads TGTGCCAGCTCACCGGGGACTAGCGATGGGCTGGGAACCCAGTACTTC.

This chain uses TRBV5-1 with TRBJ2-5; D uncertain. In germline, CDR1 is SGHRS, CDR2 YFSETQ. The CDR3 sequence is 15 residues long. V was clipped by 0 bases and J by 3 bases, with 12 bases between them. The CDR3 region is CASSLAGPREETQYF. CDR3 in DNA: TGCGCCAGCAGCTTGGCCGGCCCCCGAGAAGAGACCCAGTACTTC.

This clone was seen more than once but under ten times. The chain links TRBV28 to TRBJ1-2; 7 bases match TRBD1. Germline V gene data show CDR1 as MDHEN and CDR2 as SYDVKM. V was clipped by 7 bases and J by 7 bases; unmatched bases: 24. The CDR3 consists of 18 residues. The CDR3 spells CASTPSGEGAKSAGGYTF. DNA for the CDR3: TGTGCCAGCACCCCCTCGGGGGAGGGGGCCAAGTCAGCGGGTGGCTACACCTTC.

The chain couples TRBV11-3 to TRBJ1-3, with D possibly matching TRBD1 (5 bases). The CDR3 runs 15 residues. In germline, CDR1 is SGHNT, CDR2 YENEEA. Trimming removed 0 bases at V and 0 bases at J, with 6 bases between. The DNA of the CDR3 is TGTGCCAGCAGCTTAGATGGGGGCTCTGGAAACACCATATATTTT. Protein sequence: CASSLDGGSGNTIYF.

J is TRBJ1-5 and V is TRBV27; maybe TRBD1 (5 bases). Trimming cost V 6 bases and J 9 bases, with 15 bases left between them. The germline V gene encodes CDR1 MNHEY and CDR2 SMNVEV (reference sequence). This CDR3 region has 13 residues. CDR3: CASSFTRGGPQHF. CDR3 nucleotides: TGTGCCAGCAGCTTTACCCGGGGGGGGCCCCAGCATTTT.

The chain recombines TRBV7-9 with TRBJ2-2; no clear D. CDR1 is SEHNR and CDR2 is FQNEAQ in the germline V gene (reference sequence). The V gene lost 4 bases and the J gene lost 2 bases, with 8 bases spanning the gap. The CDR3 covers 14 residues. CDR3 amino acids: CASSYGPNTGELFF. For the CDR3, the DNA is TGTGCCAGCAGCTACGGACCAAACACCGGGGAGCTGTTTTTT.

This chain links TRBV7-8 with TRBJ2-4, with D perhaps matching TRBD1 or TRBD2 (5 bases each). Germline V CDR1 and CDR2: SGHVS, FQNEAQ. This CDR3 is built from 15 residues. The V end was cut by 5 bases, the J end by 1 base, with 12 bases between. In DNA form, the CDR3 reads TGTGCCAGCAGCCCCTTGGGGGTCGCCAAAAACATTCAGTACTTC. Amino acids: CASSPLGVAKNIQYF.

This chain uses TRBV30 with TRBJ2-3; D assignment may be TRBD1 or TRBD2 (6 bases each). Germline lookup yields CDR1 GTSNPN and CDR2 SVGIG (reference sequence). This CDR3 spans 14 amino acids. The V gene lost 2 bases and the J gene lost 2 bases, with 11 bases spanning the gap. CDR3 sequence reads: CAWSWRGATDTQYF. CDR3 in DNA: TGTGCCTGGAGTTGGAGGGGGGCCACAGATACGCAGTATTTT.

V gene TRBV6-5 combines with J gene TRBJ2-5; TRBD2 matches 7 bases. From germline, CDR1 is MNHEY and CDR2 SVGAGI. The CDR3 is made up of 14 amino acids. V lost 5 bases to trimming and J lost 5 bases; unmatched junction nucleotides: 8. Here the CDR3 DNA reads TGTGCCAGCAGTGGGAGGGCCGGAGGGGAGACCCAGTACTTC. Protein product: CASSGRAGGETQYF.

This chain links TRBV27 with TRBJ1-4, with D possibly being TRBD1 (5 bases). From germline, CDR1 is MNHEY and CDR2 SMNVEV (reference sequence). Trimming took 6 bases from V and 8 from J, leaving 13 bases between them. The CDR3 length is 13 residues. CDR3 coding DNA: TGTGCCAGCAGCCCGGGTGGGACGGAAAAACTGTTTTTT. It specifies CASSPGGTEKLFF. The full variable domain, with the rest looked up from reference TRBV27 and TRBJ1-4, is EAQVTQNPRYLITVTGKKLTVTCSQNMNHEYMSWYRQDPGLGLRQIYYSMNVEVTDKGDVPEGYKVSRKEKRNFPLILESPSPNQTSLYFCASSPGGTEKLFFGSGTQLSVL.

The chain has TRBV6-5 and TRBJ2-5; TRBD1 aligns across 10 bases. The CDR3 spans 15 residues. From germline, CDR1 is MNHEY and CDR2 SVGAGI. J gave up 5 bases and V 8 bases, and 11 bases lay outside the gene matches. The CDR3 DNA reads as TGTGCCAGCCACGAGCCGGGACAGGGGATTGAGACCCAGTACTTC. Translated: CASHEPGQGIETQYF.

About this clone: The junction departs from the called germline gene at one end, perhaps through a read error. The rearrangement uses TRBV15 and TRBJ1-2; the D gene is possibly TRBD1 (6 bases). The CDR3 is 16 residues long. The germline V gene has CDR1 LNHNV and CDR2 YYDKDF (reference sequence). The CDR3 nucleotides read TGTGCCACCAGCCGAGAAGAGCCGGGACAATACTATGGCTACACCTTC. This sequence encodes CATSREEPGQYYGYTF.

Only one count was recorded for this clone. Different DNA sequences within this sample yield the same CDR3. The genes are TRBV6-6 and TRBJ1-6; D gene uncertain. Trimming removed 4 bases at V and 9 bases at J, with 7 bases between. CDR1 is MNHNY, CDR2 SVGAGI, per germline (reference sequence). The CDR3 extends over 12 amino acids. This CDR3 is CASSFPGSPLHF. For the CDR3, the DNA is TGTGCCAGCAGTTTTCCTGGTTCACCCCTCCACTTT.

This CDR3 is CASSLEGRGDTGELFF. In DNA form, the CDR3 reads TGTGCCAGCAGCTTGGAGGGCAGGGGGGACACCGGGGAGCTGTTTTTT. This chain joins TRBV5-4 and TRBJ2-2; D is perhaps TRBD1 (7 bases). Germline CDR1 SGHNT, CDR2 YYREEE (reference sequence). The V end was cut by 0 bases, the J end by 3 bases, with 12 bases between. CDR3 length: 16 amino acids.

The J gene is TRBJ2-7, the V gene TRBV27; 7 bases are shared with TRBD1. The trim removed 6 bases at V and 4 bases at J, leaving 9 bases unmatched. CDR1 is MNHEY and CDR2 is SMNVEV in the germline V gene (reference sequence). The CDR3 runs 14 residues. CDR3 amino acids: CASRNRGDPYEQYF. The DNA of the CDR3 is TGTGCCAGCAGGAACAGGGGAGACCCTTACGAGCAGTACTTC.

The table lists this clone with a count of one. This chain connects TRBV7-3 to TRBJ2-4, with a tentative D call TRBD2 (7 bases). The V end lost 5 bases, the J end lost 3 bases, and 14 bases lay between the germline ends. CDR3 length: 15 residues. Germline V CDR1 and CDR2: SGHTA, FQGTGA. CDR3 DNA sequence: TGTGCCAGCAGCCCTGGGGGCGGGGGCAAAAACATTCAGTACTTC. It codes for CASSPGGGGKNIQYF.

The V and J genes are TRBV11-2 and TRBJ1-1; D is possibly TRBD1 (5 bases). Germline V CDR1 and CDR2: SGHAT, FQNNGV. CDR3 length: 13 amino acids. V shed 6 bases and J shed 1 base, with 9 bases lying between them. DNA of the CDR3: TGTGCCAGCAGTTCTACAGGGAACACTGAAGCTTTCTTT. Residues: CASSSTGNTEAFF.